These T cell receptor beta chains were read from a single sample in a study of Graves' ophthalmopathy and Graves' hyperthyroidism. TCRdb itself ran the multiplex PCR reads through MiXCR, one entry per CDR3 protein. The table includes roughly 300,000 distinct CDR3 sequences, roughly 15% detected once. The sequencing sample was made of peripheral blood. These TCRs come from an adult man with Graves' ophthalmopathy. Each CDR3 is given with its conserved first and last residue. D genes are given only for firm matches. Size is omitted from some rows. Given values are once, few, many or a class for expanded clones.

cdr3_nt cdr3_aa j_call clone_size d_call v_call
TGTGCCAGCAGTTTACAGAGCCCCCGTTACACTGAAGCTTTCTTT CASSLQSPRYTEAFF TRBJ1-1 many NA TRBV28
TGTGCCAGCAGCGTTGGGGTGGGGACCACTGAAGCTTTCTTT CASSVGVGTTEAFF TRBJ1-1 few NA TRBV9
TGCAGTGCTAGAGGGACTAGCGGGACTGCCTACGAGCAGTACTTC CSARGTSGTAYEQYF TRBJ2-7 few TRBD2 TRBV20-1
TGTGCCAGCAGTCTCCACAGCTCCTATAATTCACCCCTCCACTTT CASSLHSSYNSPLHF TRBJ1-6 many NA TRBV6-1
TGTGCCAGCAGCACCTCCCTAGCGGAGAAAGAGACCCAGTACTTC CASSTSLAEKETQYF TRBJ2-5 NA TRBD2 TRBV9
TGTGCCAGCAGTGCGGGACTAGTAAGGAACATTCAGTACTTC CASSAGLVRNIQYF TRBJ2-4 many TRBD2 TRBV12-3/TRBV12-4
TGTGCCTGGAGTGTGGGACCCGTATCAAATAGCTACACCTTC CAWSVGPVSNSYTF TRBJ1-2 many NA TRBV30
TGTGCCAGCAGTTACTCGAAAACGCCGCTTGGCGACTATGGCTACACCTTC CASSYSKTPLGDYGYTF TRBJ1-2 many NA TRBV6-2/TRBV6-3
TGCAGTGCTACCTATCCGCGAGGGGTTTACGAGCAGTACTTC CSATYPRGVYEQYF TRBJ2-7 many NA TRBV20-1
TGTGCCAGCAGCTTAGAGAATTCTGGGGCCAACGTCCTGACTTTC CASSLENSGANVLTF TRBJ2-6 many NA TRBV5-6
TGTGCCAGCTCCCCCGGGACACCTAAGGGTAGCAATCAGCCCCAGCATTTT CASSPGTPKGSNQPQHF TRBJ1-5 few NA TRBV18
TGTGCCAGCAGCTTACGCTCGGGGACCTATGGCTACACCTTC CASSLRSGTYGYTF TRBJ1-2 few NA TRBV7-2
TGCGCCAGCAGCGCGACTAGCAGGGATCCCTACGAGCAGTACTTC CASSATSRDPYEQYF TRBJ2-7 many TRBD2 TRBV4-1
TGTGCCAGCAGTGAAGTAATTGGGGCCAACTATGGCTACACCTTC CASSEVIGANYGYTF TRBJ1-2 many NA TRBV6-1
TGTGCCAGCAGCAAACAGGCGGAGGGCACTGAAGCTTTCTTT CASSKQAEGTEAFF TRBJ1-1 many NA TRBV7-6
TGTGCCAACCGGGACAGGGATAATTCACCCCTCCACTTT CANRDRDNSPLHF TRBJ1-6 many TRBD1 TRBV10-3
TGCGCCAGCAGCTTGGGCTGGGGCACTGAAGCTTTCTTT CASSLGWGTEAFF TRBJ1-1 many NA TRBV5-1
TGTGCCAGCTCCGGACAGGGGGGTAATCAGCCCCAGCATTTT CASSGQGGNQPQHF TRBJ1-5 many TRBD1 TRBV19
TGTGCCAGCAGTTACGGGGTGAATAATTCACCCCTCCACTTT CASSYGVNNSPLHF TRBJ1-6 many NA TRBV6-5
TGTGCCAGCAGCCAAGATCTCCCTTCGGAGACCCAGTACTTC CASSQDLPSETQYF TRBJ2-5 many NA TRBV4-2
TGTGCCATAGAAAACCCCCGGGACTGCAACTTC CAIENPRDCNF TRBJ2-7 many NA TRBV27
TGTGCCAGCAGCTTAGCGGGCAGCTCCTACGAGCAGTACTTC CASSLAGSSYEQYF TRBJ2-7 many TRBD2 TRBV27
TGTGCCAGCAGCCTGTCCACTCTCAGCTCCTACGAGCAGTACTTC CASSLSTLSSYEQYF TRBJ2-7 NA NA TRBV6-1
TGTGCCTCCCAGGGCCGCTCCTACGAGCAGTACTTC CASQGRSYEQYF TRBJ2-7 few NA TRBV3-1
TGTGCCAGCAACAAACCCGGGCTAGCGGAAGAGACCCAGTACTTC CASNKPGLAEETQYF TRBJ2-5 NA TRBD2 TRBV28
TGCAGTGCAGGGCTGGGGGGGACACAAGAGACCCAGTACTTC CSAGLGGTQETQYF TRBJ2-5 many NA TRBV20-1
TGTGCCAGCAGCCACATGACCGGGACAGGGAATTCACCCCTCCACTTT CASSHMTGTGNSPLHF TRBJ1-6 many TRBD1 TRBV7-2
TGTGCCAGCAGCCTCCCCAGCGGCGCGAACACCGGGGAGCTGTTTTTT CASSLPSGANTGELFF TRBJ2-2 NA NA TRBV11-2
TGTGCCAGCAGTCCCGGGACCGCGACCCTTTATGGCTACACCTTC CASSPGTATLYGYTF TRBJ1-2 few NA TRBV12-3/TRBV12-4
TGTGCCAGCAGTCAGTTTCAGGGTATCTACGGGACCAATCAGCCCCAGCATTTT CASSQFQGIYGTNQPQHF TRBJ1-5 many NA TRBV2
TGTGCCAGCAGCCCCGACCTTTACTGGACCGGGGAGCTGTTTTTT CASSPDLYWTGELFF TRBJ2-2 many NA TRBV7-2
TGTGCCAGCAGCGCCGACAGGGACCCGCGGGCCCAGTACTTC CASSADRDPRAQYF TRBJ2-5 many TRBD1 TRBV12-3/TRBV12-4
TGTGCCACCCACCCGAACTTTATGAACACTGAAGCTTTCTTT CATHPNFMNTEAFF TRBJ1-1 many NA TRBV6-2/TRBV6-3